The clone carrying this TCR beta chain was counted a few times. Buffy coats from healthy blood donors served as controls. The record originates from a study of STAT5B mutations in CD4+ large granular lymphocyte leukemia. This CDR3 has 15 residues. Germline V CDR1 and CDR2: MNHNS, SASEGT. V gave up 4 bases and J gave up 3 bases; unmatched junction bases: 6. Sequencing was performed with immunoSEQ multiplex PCR; in TCRdb, only in-frame clones are kept and a portion is missing. The sample lists some 45,000 clones, around 86% occurring once. This sequence was found in a human donor in good health. This chain uses TRBV6-1 with TRBJ1-5; TRBD1 agrees at 7 bases. The sequencing input was CD4+ T cells from blood buffy coats. This CDR3 reads CASSATGTANQPQHF. The CDR3 DNA sequence: TGTGCCAGCAGTGCTACCGGGACAGCCAATCAGCCCCAGCATTTT.